These 27 T cell receptor beta chains originate from one sample sequenced in a study of blood T cell repertoires in COVID-19. Sequenced by immunoSEQ multiplex PCR; TCRdb stores in-frame clones only, minus some. Counted here are over 200,000 clones, around four fifths occurring once; the ten biggest clones make up roughly 7.6%. Sequencing was done on a sample of peripheral blood. Receptor source: a woman between 50 and 59 years old with acute or convalescent COVID-19.

The CDR3 DNA follows: TGCAGTGCTAGTAGTGAGATCATAGCGGGAGGGCCCTATGAGCAGTTCTTC. Translation: CSASSEIIAGGPYEQFF. The chain recombines TRBV20-1 with TRBJ2-1; 11 bases are shared with TRBD2. Germline CDR1 reads DFQATT; CDR2 reads SNEGSKA (reference sequence). The CDR3 extends over 17 amino acids. V lost 3 bases, J lost 8 bases, and 15 bases stayed unmatched.

The V gene is TRBV21-1, the J gene TRBJ2-1; the table gives TRBD2 as D, unverified against the DNA. TRBV21-1 is assigned pseudogene status. The CDR3 runs to 15 residues. The CDR3 loop is CASSKGTSPPAEQFF. The CDR3 DNA reads as TGTGCCAGCAGCAAAGGTACTAGCCCTCCGGCTGAGCAGTTCTTC.

This chain joins TRBV2 and TRBJ1-1; D possibly corresponds to TRBD1 (5 bases). Germline CDR1 and CDR2: SNHLY and FYNNEI. The CDR3 runs 15 residues. V was cut by 9 bases and J by 3 bases, with 20 bases left in between. CDR3 bases: TGTGCCAGTGCCGACAGTCACCCGGTGGACACTGAAGCTTTCTTT. This sequence encodes CASADSHPVDTEAFF.

The genes are TRBV6-1 and TRBJ1-4; D uncertain. V lost 3 bases to trimming and J lost 13 bases, with 15 bases between them. The germline V gene encodes CDR1 MNHNS and CDR2 SASEGT. This CDR3 has 13 residues. CDR3 in amino acids: CASSDKFSVRLFF. The CDR3 nucleotides are TGTGCCAGCAGTGATAAGTTCTCCGTTAGACTGTTTTTT.

CDR3 amino acids: CASSMSRAFSSYNEQFF. CDR3 bases: TGTGCCAGTAGTATGTCCAGGGCTTTTAGCTCCTACAATGAGCAGTTCTTC. The chain is built from TRBV19 and TRBJ2-1; D is possibly TRBD1 (5 bases). Trimming pared 3 bases from V and 0 bases from J, leaving 15 bases between. The CDR3 consists of 17 residues. Per the germline V gene, CDR1 is LNHDA and CDR2 is SQIVND (reference sequence).

J is TRBJ1-5 and V is TRBV2; tentative D call: TRBD1 (6 bases). CDR1 and CDR2 (germline): SNHLY, FYNNEI. Trimming left V 6 bases short and J 7 bases short, with 13 bases between. This CDR3 contains 13 residues. The CDR3 loop is CASRQGLPQPQHF. Written as DNA, the CDR3 is TGTGCCAGCAGACAGGGTTTGCCCCAGCCCCAGCATTTT.

V usage is TRBV7-7 and J usage is TRBJ1-2; 8 nucleotides align to TRBD1. CDR1 is SSHAT, CDR2 FNYEAQ, per germline (reference sequence). J gave up 7 bases and V 3 bases, and 10 bases lay outside the gene matches. This CDR3 comprises 15 residues. CDR3 coding DNA: TGTGCCAGCAGCTTCAAATTGGACAGGGAAAGTGGCTACACCTTC. Protein product: CASSFKLDRESGYTF.

This clone was picked up a small number of times. The rearrangement joins TRBV6-1 to TRBJ2-7; 7 bases line up with TRBD1. V shed 1 base, J shed 1 base, and the junction held 4 bases outside the gene matches. This CDR3 has 15 residues. The germline gives CDR1 MNHNS, CDR2 SASEGT. The CDR3 DNA reads TGTGCCAGCAGTGAAGGAGAGACAGGGTCCTACGAGCAGTACTTC. Residues: CASSEGETGSYEQYF.

V and J are TRBV24-1 and TRBJ2-2; D remains ambiguous. The germline CDR1 and CDR2 sequences are KGHDR and SFDVKD. This CDR3 spans 12 amino acids. Trimming took off 6 bases at V and 6 bases at J, with 7 bases between the two ends. CDR3 protein: CATSFHSGELFF. CDR3 sequence (DNA): TGTGCCACCAGTTTCCACTCCGGGGAGCTGTTTTTT.

This sequence joins TRBV19 and TRBJ1-2, with a possible D match to TRBD1 (6 bases). The germline gives CDR1 LNHDA, CDR2 SQIVND (reference sequence). The CDR3 covers 14 residues. V was shortened by 5 bases and J by 4 bases, with 14 bases between the two germline ends. This CDR3 is CASSALGTIYGYTF. The CDR3 nucleotides read TGTGCCAGTAGTGCCTTGGGGACAATCTATGGCTACACCTTC. The whole variable domain, remainder taken from reference TRBV19 and TRBJ1-2, is DGGITQSPKYLFRKEGQNVTLSCEQNLNHDAMYWYRQDPGQGLRLIYYSQIVNDFQKGDIAEGYSVSREKKESFPLTVTSAQKNPTAFYLCASSALGTIYGYTFGSGTRLTVV.

The chain links TRBV13 to TRBJ2-7; 10 bases fit TRBD1. Germline assignment: CDR1 PRHDT and CDR2 FYEKMQ (reference sequence). The CDR3 contains 15 residues. The junction had 8 bases not matched to a gene; V was cut back by 5 bases and J by 4 bases. The CDR3 here is CASSLTRQGAYEQYF. CDR3 nucleotide sequence: TGTGCCAGCAGCCTAACCCGACAGGGGGCTTACGAGCAGTACTTC.

The genes are TRBV28 and TRBJ2-7; 11 bases fit TRBD1. This CDR3 has 15 amino acids. Trimming took 2 bases from V and 4 from J; bases not matched to a gene: 4. CDR1 and CDR2 (germline): MDHEN, SYDVKM. CDR3 amino acids: CASSLGQGALYEQYF. CDR3 nucleotides: TGTGCCAGCAGTTTAGGACAGGGGGCGCTTTACGAGCAGTACTTC.

V is TRBV19 and J is TRBJ1-1; D is perhaps TRBD1 (5 bases). The CDR3 has 13 residues. Germline lookup yields CDR1 LNHDA and CDR2 SQIVND (reference sequence). Trimming cost V 7 bases and J 4 bases, with 13 bases left between them. The CDR3 protein is CASMSREGTEAFF. The DNA of the CDR3 is TGTGCCAGTATGTCCAGGGAGGGCACTGAAGCTTTCTTT.

The rearrangement joins TRBV29-1 to TRBJ2-7, with 7 bases identical to TRBD2. The CDR3 extends over 11 amino acids. Looked up from germline, CDR1 is SQVTM and CDR2 is ANQGSEA. Trimming took 2 bases from V and 10 from J; bases not matched to a gene: 5. CDR3 in DNA: TGCAGCGTTGAACAGGCGGGGGACCAGTACTTC. Encoded protein: CSVEQAGDQYF.

This chain uses TRBV5-1 with TRBJ1-4, with 7 positions matching TRBD1. Germline CDR1 SGHRS, CDR2 YFSETQ. This CDR3 has 14 residues. V trimming: 0 bases; J trimming: 11 bases; junction bases outside the gene matches: 7. CDR3 amino acids: CASSLERGRGKLFF. The CDR3 DNA follows: TGCGCCAGCAGCTTGGAAAGGGGGCGCGGGAAACTGTTTTTT.

CDR3 region: CASNLMRETQYF. CDR3 in DNA: TGTGCCAGCAACCTCATGCGGGAGACCCAGTACTTC. The chain joins TRBV5-6 to TRBJ2-5; no clear D gene. Trimming shortened V by 6 bases and J by 5 bases, and 11 bases separated the two germline ends. Germline V CDR1 and CDR2: SGHDT, YYEEEE. This CDR3 contains 12 residues.

This chain uses TRBV18 with TRBJ1-2; possibly TRBD1 for D (6 bases). The germline CDR1 and CDR2 sequences are KGHSH and LQKENI. V lost 5 bases to trimming and J lost 3 bases, with 13 bases between them. CDR3 length: 14 amino acids. The CDR3 DNA follows: TGTGCCAGCTCAACTCTGGGGGCGGACTATGGCTACACCTTC. Its translation is CASSTLGADYGYTF.

The gene calls are TRBV3-1 (or the pseudogene TRBV3-2) and TRBJ2-5; TRBD2 aligns across 7 bases. V lost 3 bases to trimming and J lost 3 bases; unmatched junction nucleotides: 7. Germline CDR1 LGHDT, CDR2 YNNKEL (reference sequence). This CDR3 has 15 amino acids. CDR3 residues: CASSHSGTSKETQYF. The CDR3 DNA is TGTGCCAGCAGCCACAGCGGGACCTCCAAAGAGACCCAGTACTTC.

V is TRBV5-6 and J is TRBJ2-3; 11 nucleotides agree with TRBD1. The CDR3 spans 15 residues. The J segment lost 8 bases and the V segment lost 5 bases, leaving 10 bases of the junction unmatched. Germline V gene lookup returns CDR1 SGHDT and CDR2 YYEEEE. CDR3 coding DNA: TGTGCCAGCAGTCTGAGGACAGGGGGCTTCGGTACGCAGTATTTT. Protein product: CASSLRTGGFGTQYF.

V and J are TRBV2 and TRBJ2-7; perhaps TRBD2 as D (5 bases). This CDR3 contains 18 residues. Germline values: CDR1 SNHLY, CDR2 FYNNEI. The germline V and J ends were trimmed by 8 bases and 1 base, with 27 bases remaining between them. The CDR3 nucleotides are TGTGCCAGCTCTAGGACCGGGGAAGAGGGTTATTTGTCCTACGAGCAGTACTTC. This encodes CASSRTGEEGYLSYEQYF.

This sequence joins TRBV3-1 (or the pseudogene TRBV3-2) and TRBJ1-1; no reliable D call. Germline V gives CDR1 LGHDT, CDR2 YNNKEL (reference sequence). V lost 5 bases, J lost 1 base, and 11 bases lay in between. This CDR3 is built from 14 residues. The CDR3 DNA reads as TGTGCCAGCAGCAATCTAGATGGGAACACTGAAGCTTTCTTT. This gives the protein CASSNLDGNTEAFF.

This rearrangement joins TRBV11-2 to TRBJ1-1; 9 bases are a match to TRBD1. This CDR3 is built from 15 residues. The germline CDR1 and CDR2 sequences are SGHAT and FQNNGV. The ends lost 3 bases at V and 4 bases at J; junction bases unmatched: 6. This CDR3 reads CASSFPGTGFTEAFF. CDR3 sequence (DNA): TGTGCCAGCAGCTTCCCCGGGACAGGGTTCACTGAAGCTTTCTTT. The whole variable domain, filled in from reference TRBV11-2 and TRBJ1-1, reads EAGVAQSPRYKIIEKRQSVAFWCNPISGHATLYWYQQILGQGPKLLIQFQNNGVVDDSQLPKDRFSAERLKGVDSTLKIQPAKLEDSAVYLCASSFPGTGFTEAFFGQGTRLTVV.

The chain recombines TRBV11-2 with TRBJ2-5; D unresolved. The CDR3 has 15 amino acids. Trimming left V 0 bases short and J 4 bases short, with 12 bases between. The germline gives CDR1 SGHAT, CDR2 FQNNGV. The CDR3 DNA is TGTGCCAGCAGCTTAGATCTAGTCAGTTCAGAGACCCAGTACTTC. Protein sequence: CASSLDLVSSETQYF.

The chain joins TRBV28 to TRBJ2-2, with D unclear. V dropped 6 bases and J dropped 0 bases, with 14 bases sitting between them. This CDR3 is built from 16 residues. Germline loops: CDR1 MDHEN, CDR2 SYDVKM. The CDR3 coding sequence is TGTGCCAGCAGCTCCATCATTACAACGAACACCGGGGAGCTGTTTTTT. Its translation is CASSSIITTNTGELFF.

CDR3 DNA sequence: TGTGCCAGTAGTATAGCTCGCGGGGGCGCCTACAATGAGCAGTTCTTC. As protein: CASSIARGGAYNEQFF. J is TRBJ2-1 and V is TRBV19; perhaps TRBD2 as D (7 bases). Germline V gene lookup returns CDR1 LNHDA and CDR2 SQIVND (reference sequence). V lost 1 base to trimming and J lost 2 bases, with 12 bases between them. This CDR3 has 16 residues.

The chain links TRBV30 to TRBJ2-4; D may be TRBD1 (6 bases). Germline CDR1 and CDR2: GTSNPN and SVGIG (reference sequence). The V and J ends lost 5 bases and 8 bases respectively, with 10 bases between them. There are 11 residues in the CDR3. CDR3 sequence reads: CAWGQSDIQYF. The DNA for the CDR3 is TGTGCCTGGGGACAGTCGGACATTCAGTACTTC.

The chain has TRBV28 and TRBJ2-5, with D perhaps TRBD1 (5 bases). Germline-derived CDR1 and CDR2 are MDHEN and SYDVKM. V lost 6 bases to trimming and J lost 9 bases, with 17 bases between them. The CDR3 loop spans 13 amino acids. The CDR3 DNA reads TGTGCCAGCAGAAAACAAACGAAGGGGTCCCAGTACTTC. Protein product: CASRKQTKGSQYF. Combining the CDR3 with reference TRBV28 and TRBJ2-5 gives the whole variable domain DVKVTQSSRYLVKRTGEKVFLECVQDMDHENMFWYRQDPGLGLRLIYFSYDVKMKEKGDIPEGYSVSREKKERFSLILESASTNQTSMYLCASRKQTKGSQYFGPGTRLLVL.